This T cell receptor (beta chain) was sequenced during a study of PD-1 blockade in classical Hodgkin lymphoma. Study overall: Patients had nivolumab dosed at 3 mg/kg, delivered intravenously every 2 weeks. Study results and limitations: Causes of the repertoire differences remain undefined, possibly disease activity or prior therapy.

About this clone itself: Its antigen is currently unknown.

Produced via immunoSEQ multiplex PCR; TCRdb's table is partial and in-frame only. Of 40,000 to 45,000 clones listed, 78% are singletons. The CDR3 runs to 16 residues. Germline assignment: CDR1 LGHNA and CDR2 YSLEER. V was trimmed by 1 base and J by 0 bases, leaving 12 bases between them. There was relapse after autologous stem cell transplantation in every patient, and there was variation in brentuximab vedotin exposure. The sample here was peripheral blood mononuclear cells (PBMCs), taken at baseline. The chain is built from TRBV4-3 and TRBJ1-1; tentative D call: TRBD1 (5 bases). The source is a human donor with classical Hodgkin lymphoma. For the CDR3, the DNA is TGCGCCAGCAGCCAAGGGCACGGACAAATGAACACTGAAGCTTTCTTT. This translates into CASSQGHGQMNTEAFF.